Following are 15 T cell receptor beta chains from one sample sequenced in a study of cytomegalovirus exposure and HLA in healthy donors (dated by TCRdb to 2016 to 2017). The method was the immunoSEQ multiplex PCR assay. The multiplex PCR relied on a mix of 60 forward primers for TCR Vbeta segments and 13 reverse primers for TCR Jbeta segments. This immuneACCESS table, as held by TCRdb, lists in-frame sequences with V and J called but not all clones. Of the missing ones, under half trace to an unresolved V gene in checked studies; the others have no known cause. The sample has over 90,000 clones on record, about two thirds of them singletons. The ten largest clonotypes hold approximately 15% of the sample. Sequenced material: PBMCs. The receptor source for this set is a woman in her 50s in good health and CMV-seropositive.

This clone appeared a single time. The CDR3 DNA is TGCGCCAGCAGCGCGGGACAGGGGAATCAGCCCCAGCATTTT. This gives the protein CASSAGQGNQPQHF. This chain links TRBV5-1 with TRBJ1-5, with 10 nucleotides matching TRBD1. From germline, CDR1 is SGHRS and CDR2 YFSETQ. V lost 4 bases and J lost 4; bases outside the gene matches: 2. This CDR3 is built from 14 residues.

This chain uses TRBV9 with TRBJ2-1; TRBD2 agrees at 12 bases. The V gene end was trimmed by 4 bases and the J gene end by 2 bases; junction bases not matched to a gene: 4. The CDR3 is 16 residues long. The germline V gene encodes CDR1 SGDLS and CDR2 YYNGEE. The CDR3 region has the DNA TGTGCCAGCAGCTCTCGGACTAGCGGGACCTACAATGAGCAGTTCTTC. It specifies CASSSRTSGTYNEQFF.

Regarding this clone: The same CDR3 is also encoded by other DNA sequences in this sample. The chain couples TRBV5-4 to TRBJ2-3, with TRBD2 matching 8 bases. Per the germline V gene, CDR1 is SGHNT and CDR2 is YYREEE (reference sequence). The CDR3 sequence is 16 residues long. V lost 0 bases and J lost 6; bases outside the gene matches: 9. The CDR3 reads CASSLGVGAGGDTQYF. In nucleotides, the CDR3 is TGTGCCAGCAGCTTGGGGGTTGGCGCGGGGGGTGATACGCAGTATTTT.

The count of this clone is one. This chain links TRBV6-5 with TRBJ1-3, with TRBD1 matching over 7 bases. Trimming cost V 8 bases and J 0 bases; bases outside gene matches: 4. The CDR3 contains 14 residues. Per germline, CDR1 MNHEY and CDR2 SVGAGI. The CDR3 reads CASGTGASGNTIYF. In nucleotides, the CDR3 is TGTGCCAGCGGTACAGGGGCCTCTGGAAACACCATATATTTT.

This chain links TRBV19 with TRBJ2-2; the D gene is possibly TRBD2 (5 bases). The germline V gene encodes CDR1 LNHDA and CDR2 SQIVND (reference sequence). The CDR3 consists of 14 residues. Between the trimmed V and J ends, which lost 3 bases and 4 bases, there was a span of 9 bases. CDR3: CASSIEGTTGELFF. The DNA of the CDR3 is TGTGCCAGTAGTATCGAGGGAACCACCGGGGAGCTGTTTTTT.

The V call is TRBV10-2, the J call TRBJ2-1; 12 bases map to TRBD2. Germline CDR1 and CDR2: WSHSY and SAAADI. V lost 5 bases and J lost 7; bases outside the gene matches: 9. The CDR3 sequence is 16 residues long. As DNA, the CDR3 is TGCGCCAGCAGTACTTCTAGCGGGAGGGCGGCAAATGAGCAGTTCTTC. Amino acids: CASSTSSGRAANEQFF.

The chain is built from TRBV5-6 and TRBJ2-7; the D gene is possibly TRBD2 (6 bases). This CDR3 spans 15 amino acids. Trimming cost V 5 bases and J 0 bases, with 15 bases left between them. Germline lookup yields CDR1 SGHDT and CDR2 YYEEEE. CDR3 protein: CASSQNSGSSYEQYF. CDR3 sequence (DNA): TGTGCCAGCAGTCAAAATAGCGGAAGCTCCTACGAGCAGTACTTC.

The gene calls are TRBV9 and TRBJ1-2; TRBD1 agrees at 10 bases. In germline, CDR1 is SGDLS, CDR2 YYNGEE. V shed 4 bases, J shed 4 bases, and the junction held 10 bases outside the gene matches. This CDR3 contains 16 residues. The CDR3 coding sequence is TGTGCCAGCAGCCCAAGTCCCGGGACAGGGGCCTATGGCTACACCTTC. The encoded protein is CASSPSPGTGAYGYTF.

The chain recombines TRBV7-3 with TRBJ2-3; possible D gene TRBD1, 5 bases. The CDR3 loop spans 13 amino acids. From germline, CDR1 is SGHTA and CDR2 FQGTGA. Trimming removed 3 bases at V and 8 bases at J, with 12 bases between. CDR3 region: CASSLVEQGTQYF. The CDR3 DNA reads TGTGCCAGCAGCTTGGTGGAGCAGGGTACGCAGTATTTT.

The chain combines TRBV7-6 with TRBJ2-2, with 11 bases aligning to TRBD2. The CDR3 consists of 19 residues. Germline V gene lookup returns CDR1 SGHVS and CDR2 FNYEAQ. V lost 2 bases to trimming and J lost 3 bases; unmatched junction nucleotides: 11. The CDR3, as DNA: TGTGCCAGCAGCTTATACATAGCGGGAGGGCCGAGGGACACCGGGGAGCTGTTTTTT. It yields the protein CASSLYIAGGPRDTGELFF.

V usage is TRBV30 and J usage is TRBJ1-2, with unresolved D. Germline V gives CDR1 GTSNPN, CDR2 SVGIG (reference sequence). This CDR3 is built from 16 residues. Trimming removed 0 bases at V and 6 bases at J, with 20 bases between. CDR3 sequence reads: CAWSVHLETVGDGYTF. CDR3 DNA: TGTGCCTGGAGTGTACACCTAGAAACCGTCGGGGATGGCTACACCTTC.

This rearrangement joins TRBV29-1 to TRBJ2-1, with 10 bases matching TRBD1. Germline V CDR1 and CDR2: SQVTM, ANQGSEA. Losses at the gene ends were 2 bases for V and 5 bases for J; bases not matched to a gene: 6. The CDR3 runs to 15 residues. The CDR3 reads CSVELGQGEDNEQFF. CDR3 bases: TGCAGCGTTGAATTAGGACAGGGGGAGGACAATGAGCAGTTCTTC.

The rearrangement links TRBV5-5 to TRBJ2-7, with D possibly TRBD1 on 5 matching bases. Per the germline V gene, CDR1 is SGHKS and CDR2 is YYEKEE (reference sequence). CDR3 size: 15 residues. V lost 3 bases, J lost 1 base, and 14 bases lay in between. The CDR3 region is CASSSFRESSYEQYF. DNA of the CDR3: TGTGCCAGCAGCTCCTTCAGGGAATCTTCCTACGAGCAGTACTTC.

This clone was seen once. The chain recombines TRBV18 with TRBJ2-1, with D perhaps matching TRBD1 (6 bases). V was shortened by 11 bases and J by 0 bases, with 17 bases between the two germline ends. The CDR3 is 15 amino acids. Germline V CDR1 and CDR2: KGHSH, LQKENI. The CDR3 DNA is TGTGCCGGCATGGGGGCGGAGAACTCCTACAATGAGCAGTTCTTC. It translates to CAGMGAENSYNEQFF.

CDR3 in DNA: TGTGCCAGCAGGCGACAGGGAAGTTGGTACGAGCAGTACTTC. Its translation: CASRRQGSWYEQYF. The chain joins TRBV28 to TRBJ2-7; the match to TRBD1 covers 7 bases. In germline, CDR1 is MDHEN, CDR2 SYDVKM. CDR3 length: 14 amino acids. With 6 bases clipped from V and 4 bases from J, the junction kept 9 bases outside the gene matches.